This TCR beta chain originates from a study of shared clonotypes between healthy human individuals. About the research overall: Three CD4 naive, three CD4 memory, two CD8 naive and one CD8 memory plate were used per donor. Study outcomes and limitations: Naive subsets generally exceeded memory subsets in estimated richness.

On this clone itself: Its antigen is as yet unknown. Different DNA sequences within this sample yield the same CDR3.

CDR1 is MNHNY and CDR2 is SVGAGI in the germline V gene (reference sequence). The CDR3 is 13 residues long. Trimming removed 6 bases at V and 4 bases at J, with 10 bases between. The run depth of the assay was deep. Sorted subsets were amplified in replicate PCRs using around 0.2 ug DNA, around 30,000 T cell genomes. Data came from immunoSEQ multiplex PCR; TCRdb stores just in-frame clones and leaves some out. The table lists about 680,000 clones, about two thirds of them singletons. Sequencing input: memory CD4+ T cells sorted from blood. Documented subset: CD45RA-negative fraction. The chain uses TRBV6-6 and TRBJ1-5; D is perhaps TRBD1 (6 bases). This clonotype was obtained from a woman in her thirties in good health. CDR3 loop: CASSRGVNQPQHF. CDR3 DNA: TGTGCCAGCAGCAGGGGAGTAAATCAGCCCCAGCATTTT.